This entry features one T cell receptor beta chain sequence. The table came from immunoSEQ multiplex PCR; TCRdb's copy has only in-frame clones and leaves some out. The profile shows about 510,000 clones, roughly 79% of them singletons. This sample was included in a study of shared clonotypes between healthy human individuals. CDR1 and CDR2 (germline): ENHRY, SYGVKD. V dropped 2 bases and J dropped 4; count of bases not matched to a gene: 4. The CDR3 covers 14 residues. Sample: PBMCs. J is TRBJ2-7 and V is TRBV10-3; TRBD2 matches at 8 bases. This TCR came from a woman in her thirties or forties in good health. Some clones in this sample may be carry-over from other donors' samples. CDR3 sequence: CAISEAGGPYEQYF. CDR3 coding DNA: TGTGCCATCAGTGAGGCGGGAGGACCTTACGAGCAGTACTTC.